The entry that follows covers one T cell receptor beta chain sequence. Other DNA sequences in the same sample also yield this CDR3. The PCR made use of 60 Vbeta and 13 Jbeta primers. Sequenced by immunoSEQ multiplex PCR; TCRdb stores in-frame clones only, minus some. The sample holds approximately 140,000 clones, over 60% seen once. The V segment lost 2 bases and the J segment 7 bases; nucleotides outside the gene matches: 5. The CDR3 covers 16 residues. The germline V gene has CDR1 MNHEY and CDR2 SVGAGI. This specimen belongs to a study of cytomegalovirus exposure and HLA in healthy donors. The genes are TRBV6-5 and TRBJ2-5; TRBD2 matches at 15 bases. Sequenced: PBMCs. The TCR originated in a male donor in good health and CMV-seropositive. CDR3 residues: CASSYKGLAGGGTQYF. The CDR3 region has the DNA TGTGCCAGCAGTTACAAGGGACTAGCGGGAGGTGGGACCCAGTACTTC.